This T cell receptor beta chain was found in a study of shared T cell receptors in the human thymus. Data came from immunoSEQ multiplex PCR; TCRdb stores just in-frame clones and leaves some out. Of 600,000 or so clones in the sample, 80% to 90% were seen once. V shed 0 bases, J shed 5 bases, and the junction held 8 bases outside the gene matches. The CDR3 covers 16 residues. CDR1 MNHEY and CDR2 SMNVEV come from the germline V gene (reference sequence). Another study also made use of these data, one on human thymus T cells. Per that study: In corrective heart surgery, resections were taken, and these provided the thymus tissue. Overlap was high between thymic repertoires from unrelated individuals, as reported in related research.

This receptor was obtained from a boy younger than two with a congenital heart defect. This sequence joins TRBV27 and TRBJ2-5, with 8 bases fitting TRBD2. Sequences were obtained from thymocytes. CDR3 coding DNA: TGTGCCAGCAGTTTATCCTCCGGACTAGCTCAGGAGACCCAGTACTTC. Translation gives CASSLSSGLAQETQYF.